The 32 T cell receptor beta chains given below trace back to one sample, sequenced in a study of T cell responses to AZD1222 COVID-19 vaccine. Repertoires were generated with immunoSEQ multiplex PCR, while TCRdb's copy carries only in-frame clones and drops some. This sample has over 150,000 clones, with over 75% found just once. The source was peripheral blood, collected 28 days after the second AZD1222 dose. Receptor source: an adult who received the AZD1222 COVID-19 vaccine.

The chain has TRBV20-1 and TRBJ2-4, with 7 bases aligning to TRBD2. V dropped 3 bases and J dropped 7; count of bases not matched to a gene: 0. CDR1 and CDR2 from the germline V gene are DFQATT and SNEGSKA (reference sequence). The CDR3 is 11 residues long. CDR3 residues: CSARGGNIQYF. The CDR3, as DNA: TGCAGTGCTAGGGGGGGGAACATTCAGTACTTC.

The chain joins TRBV29-1 to TRBJ1-1, with D possibly being TRBD1 (5 bases). The CDR3 loop spans 16 amino acids. The V end lost 3 bases, the J end lost 3 bases, and 20 bases lay between the germline ends. Germline V lookup: CDR1 SQVTM, CDR2 ANQGSEA. The CDR3 here is CSVDRSARGLDTEAFF. In DNA form, the CDR3 reads TGCAGCGTTGATCGATCGGCGAGGGGCCTGGACACTGAAGCTTTCTTT.

This sequence joins TRBV14 and TRBJ2-1; 7 bases fit TRBD2. V was clipped by 1 base and J by 0 bases; unmatched bases: 3. CDR3 length equals 16 residues. Germline-derived CDR1 and CDR2 are SGHDN and FVKESK. Here the CDR3 DNA reads TGTGCCAGCAGCCAAGTGGGAGGGGTCTCCTACAATGAGCAGTTCTTC. It translates to CASSQVGGVSYNEQFF.

The chain carries TRBV7-2 and TRBJ1-2; 8 bases fit TRBD1. CDR1 is SGHTA and CDR2 is FQGNSA in the germline V gene. The CDR3 covers 15 residues. J was trimmed by 6 bases and V by 3 bases; bases with no gene match: 9. The CDR3 here is CASSFPIQGAHGYTF. The CDR3 region has the DNA TGTGCCAGCAGCTTCCCAATTCAGGGGGCGCATGGCTACACCTTC.

The rearrangement links TRBV28 to TRBJ1-5, with unresolved D. The germline CDR1 and CDR2 sequences are MDHEN and SYDVKM. This CDR3 region has 15 residues. Trimming shortened V by 4 bases and J by 4 bases, and 14 bases separated the two germline ends. The CDR3 region has the DNA TGTGCCAGCAGTTCCCCGGGCTTGGGAAATCAGCCCCAGCATTTT. Amino acid sequence: CASSSPGLGNQPQHF.

The J gene is TRBJ2-3, the V gene TRBV6-4; D not resolved. The CDR3 has 16 residues. Trimming cost V 2 bases and J 0 bases, with 12 bases left between them. Germline CDR1 is MRHNA and CDR2 is SNTAGT. The CDR3 region has the DNA TGTGCCAGCAGTGACCAAGCGTACACTAGCACAGATACGCAGTATTTT. Translated: CASSDQAYTSTDTQYF.

The chain couples TRBV2 to TRBJ1-2; no reliable D call. The germline V and J ends were trimmed by 6 bases and 7 bases, with 9 bases remaining between them. Germline CDR1 SNHLY, CDR2 FYNNEI. CDR3 length: 11 amino acids. CDR3 DNA: TGTGCCAGCAGCCCTAGTGGTGGCTACACCTTC. Encoded protein: CASSPSGGYTF.

The rearrangement joins TRBV5-1 to TRBJ2-7, with a possible D match to TRBD1 (6 bases). The CDR3 runs 13 residues. Looked up from germline, CDR1 is SGHRS and CDR2 is YFSETQ. Trimming shortened V by 3 bases and J by 3 bases, and 10 bases separated the two germline ends. The CDR3 is CASSSQGSYEQYF. The CDR3 DNA sequence: TGCGCCAGCAGCTCCCAGGGGAGCTACGAGCAGTACTTC.

J is TRBJ2-7 and V is TRBV10-3, with a tentative D call TRBD1 (5 bases). V shed 4 bases and J shed 2 bases, with 12 bases lying between them. Germline V CDR1 and CDR2: ENHRY, SYGVKD. The length of the CDR3 is 14 residues. The CDR3 region has the DNA TGTGCCATCAGTGGAAGTACAGGTGCCTACGAGCAGTACTTC. Translation: CAISGSTGAYEQYF.

A single count supports this clone. This chain uses TRBV29-1 with TRBJ2-2; 7 bases agree with TRBD2. CDR1 and CDR2 from the germline V gene are SQVTM and ANQGSEA. J lost 4 bases, V lost 8 bases, and 7 bases had no gene match. This CDR3 is built from 13 residues. In nucleotides, the CDR3 is TGCAGCTCATGGACTAGGGCCACCGGGGAGCTGTTTTTT. Translation: CSSWTRATGELFF.

The chain joins TRBV5-4 to TRBJ2-7; TRBD2 matches at 8 bases. Germline V CDR1 and CDR2: SGHNT, YYREEE (reference sequence). Trimming removed 4 bases from V and 2 bases from J; junction bases left unmatched: 8. The CDR3 sequence is 15 residues long. The CDR3 protein is CASSLKAGATYEQYF. The DNA of the CDR3 is TGTGCCAGCAGCCTAAAAGCGGGGGCGACCTACGAGCAGTACTTC. The full variable domain, with the rest looked up from reference TRBV5-4 and TRBJ2-7, is ETGVTQSPTHLIKTRGQQVTLRCSSQSGHNTVSWYQQALGQGPQFIFQYYREEENGRGNFPPRFSGLQFPNYSSELNVNALELDDSALYLCASSLKAGATYEQYFGPGTRLTVT.

This clone was detected only a few times. A junction boundary mismatches the germline segment, possibly from a read error. The chain joins TRBV5-1 to TRBJ2-1; TRBD2 agrees at 7 bases. The CDR3 is 13 residues long. The germline gives CDR1 SGHRS, CDR2 YFSETQ. The CDR3, as DNA: TGCGCCAGCCGGGGGGACTCCCACAATGAGCAGTTCTTC. Its translation is CASRGDSHNEQFF. The whole variable domain, remainder taken from reference TRBV5-1 and TRBJ2-1, is KAGVTQTPRYLIKTRGQQVTLSCSPISGHRSVSWYQQTPGQGLQFLFEYFSETQRNKGNFPGRFSGRQFSNSRSEMNVSTLELGDSALYLCASRGDSHNEQFFGPGTRLTVL.

This clone was observed at least ten times. The chain employs TRBV5-1 and TRBJ1-3; possible D gene TRBD1, 5 bases. The CDR3 covers 15 residues. V was clipped by 0 bases and J by 0 bases, with 7 bases between them. Germline loops: CDR1 SGHRS, CDR2 YFSETQ. This chain's CDR3 is CASSLGGNSGNTIYF. The CDR3 region has the DNA TGCGCCAGCAGCTTGGGGGGCAACTCTGGAAACACCATATATTTT.

This clone was seen just once. The V call is TRBV25-1, the J call TRBJ1-4; no clear D gene. The CDR3 is 13 residues long. V was cut by 4 bases and J by 8 bases, with 11 bases left in between. CDR1 is MGHDK and CDR2 is SYGVNS in the germline V gene. In nucleotides, the CDR3 is TGTGCCAGCAGTGGAACGGGGAGGGAAAAACTGTTTTTT. It specifies CASSGTGREKLFF. The full variable domain, its missing parts supplied by reference TRBV25-1 and TRBJ1-4, is EADIYQTPRYLVIGTGKKITLECSQTMGHDKMYWYQQDPGMELHLIHYSYGVNSTEKGDLSSESTVSRIRTEHFPLTLESARPSHTSQYLCASSGTGREKLFFGSGTQLSVL.

This chain connects TRBV7-3 to TRBJ1-2; D possibly corresponds to TRBD1 (5 bases). Trimming shortened V by 5 bases and J by 6 bases, and 19 bases separated the two germline ends. Looked up from germline, CDR1 is SGHTA and CDR2 is FQGTGA. This CDR3 contains 15 residues. CDR3 nucleotide sequence: TGTGCCAGCAGCCCCGGGACGGGGGACTGGGATGGCTACACCTTC. The encoded protein is CASSPGTGDWDGYTF.

V is TRBV7-6 and J is TRBJ2-1; D may be TRBD1 (5 bases). CDR1 and CDR2 (germline): SGHVS, FNYEAQ. The CDR3 contains 14 residues. Trimming removed 5 bases at V and 4 bases at J, with 12 bases between. CDR3 DNA: TGTGCCAGCAGCCCGAACCGACAGTACAATGAGCAGTTCTTC. Encoded protein: CASSPNRQYNEQFF.

This chain connects TRBV7-9 to TRBJ2-3; D uncertain. The CDR3 runs 10 residues. Germline values: CDR1 SEHNR, CDR2 FQNEAQ (reference sequence). Trimming pared 8 bases from V and 5 bases from J, leaving 5 bases between. CDR3 region: CASERDTQYF. CDR3 nucleotide sequence: TGTGCCAGCGAGAGAGATACGCAGTATTTT.

The table lists this clone with a few counts. The rearrangement links TRBV10-3 to TRBJ2-1; D is tentatively TRBD1 or TRBD2 (5 bases each). Deletions cut 6 bases from V and 2 bases from J, with 11 bases between. Looked up from germline, CDR1 is ENHRY and CDR2 is SYGVKD. CDR3 size: 14 residues. The CDR3 nucleotides are TGTGCCATCAGGAGGGGAAGGGCCTACAATGAGCAGTTCTTC. Residues: CAIRRGRAYNEQFF.

J is TRBJ2-1 and V is TRBV6-6; unclear D gene. Germline assignment: CDR1 MNHNY and CDR2 SVGAGI (reference sequence). The V and J ends lost 3 bases and 8 bases respectively, with 5 bases between them. This CDR3 contains 11 residues. Written as DNA, the CDR3 is TGTGCCAGCAGTTATGGTTATGAGCAGTTCTTC. Encoded protein: CASSYGYEQFF.

The J gene is TRBJ1-1, the V gene TRBV4-3; D not certain. CDR1 and CDR2 (germline): LGHNA, YSLEER. The CDR3 runs to 15 residues. Trimming took 1 base from V and 1 from J, leaving 10 bases between them. CDR3 residues: CASSQGRPRNTEAFF. CDR3 coding DNA: TGCGCCAGCAGCCAAGGGAGGCCCAGGAACACTGAAGCTTTCTTT.

This sequence joins TRBV2 and TRBJ1-5, with 9 bases that match TRBD1. V shed 7 bases and J 1 base; nucleotides not matched to a gene: 11. Germline CDR1 SNHLY, CDR2 FYNNEI. CDR3 size: 17 residues. In DNA, the CDR3 is TGTGCCAGCACTTCAGGACAGGGGAAAAGCAGCAATCAGCCCCAGCATTTT. Residues: CASTSGQGKSSNQPQHF.

The CDR3 nucleotides are TGTGCCAGTAGTATAGGGGTGAGCACTGAAGCTTTCTTT. Encoded protein: CASSIGVSTEAFF. The V and J genes are TRBV19 and TRBJ1-1; D is ambiguous. From germline, CDR1 is LNHDA and CDR2 SQIVND (reference sequence). V was clipped by 1 base and J by 4 bases, with 7 bases between them. The CDR3 covers 13 residues.

V and J are TRBV4-1 and TRBJ1-6; TRBD1 matches 7 bases. This CDR3 has 14 amino acids. Germline loops: CDR1 MGHRA, CDR2 YSYEKL. V lost 1 base and J lost 9; bases outside the gene matches: 3. CDR3 residues: CASSQGQGGSPLHF. CDR3 nucleotides: TGCGCCAGCAGCCAAGGACAGGGTGGTTCACCCCTCCACTTT.

V usage is TRBV6-5 and J usage is TRBJ1-2, with a possible D match to TRBD1 (5 bases). The CDR3 contains 16 residues. Germline CDR1 reads MNHEY; CDR2 reads SVGAGI. Trimming removed 2 bases from V and 4 bases from J, with 17 bases in between. The CDR3 is CASSYQAWGDGYGYTF. CDR3 nucleotides: TGTGCCAGCAGTTACCAGGCTTGGGGGGACGGCTATGGCTACACCTTC.

The CDR3 coding sequence is TGTGCCAGCAGCTCTCTTTCCCCGGGATTCACCCCCGAGACCCAGTACTTC. Its protein product is CASSSLSPGFTPETQYF. This sequence joins TRBV5-5 and TRBJ2-5; D may be TRBD2 (5 bases). The germline V gene encodes CDR1 SGHKS and CDR2 YYEKEE (reference sequence). The ends were cut back, 3 bases at V and 5 bases at J, with 23 bases in the middle. There are 17 residues in the CDR3.

The chain combines TRBV5-4 with TRBJ1-6; 9 nucleotides match TRBD1. Per the germline V gene, CDR1 is SGHNT and CDR2 is YYREEE (reference sequence). J lost 8 bases, V lost 4 bases, and 7 bases had no gene match. CDR3 length: 15 residues. CDR3 sequence (DNA): TGTGCCAGCAGCCTGACAGGGGGTGGTGATTCACCCCTCCACTTT. It encodes CASSLTGGGDSPLHF.

The genes are TRBV4-3 and TRBJ2-5, with 7 bases matching TRBD1. V trimming: 3 bases; J trimming: 0 bases; junction bases outside the gene matches: 10. Germline CDR1 is LGHNA and CDR2 is YSLEER. This CDR3 has 17 residues. The CDR3 here is CASSHPRDRRNQETQYF. CDR3 nucleotide sequence: TGCGCCAGCAGCCACCCCCGGGACAGAAGAAACCAAGAGACCCAGTACTTC.

The rearrangement uses TRBV4-3 and TRBJ2-3, with 7 bases identical to TRBD1. CDR3 length: 15 residues. The junction had 5 bases not matched to a gene; V was cut back by 2 bases and J by 3 bases. Per the germline V gene, CDR1 is LGHNA and CDR2 is YSLEER. The CDR3 nucleotides are TGCGCCAGCAGCCAAATACAGGGGTATACAGATACGCAGTATTTT. Translation gives CASSQIQGYTDTQYF.

This clone was observed a few times. The V call is TRBV7-2, the J call TRBJ2-2; D may be TRBD1 (5 bases). Per the germline V gene, CDR1 is SGHTA and CDR2 is FQGNSA. The CDR3 contains 15 residues. The germline V and J ends were trimmed by 9 bases and 0 bases, with 14 bases remaining between them. The CDR3, as DNA: TGTGCCAGTAAGGGGCATGGAGCGAACACCGGGGAGCTGTTTTTT. This encodes CASKGHGANTGELFF.

The V gene is TRBV7-9, the J gene TRBJ1-6; TRBD1 matches at 7 bases. CDR1 and CDR2 (germline): SEHNR, FQNEAQ (reference sequence). The V and J ends lost 4 bases and 3 bases, in that order; junction bases with no gene match: 15. This CDR3 is built from 19 residues. CDR3 coding DNA: TGTGCCAGCAGCTCGGCTCTAGGGACAGAAAGAGTCTATAATTCACCCCTCCACTTT. It is translated as CASSSALGTERVYNSPLHF.

The chain has TRBV7-2 and TRBJ1-2, with D unclear. This CDR3 comprises 14 residues. The germline V and J ends were trimmed by 6 bases and 8 bases, with 19 bases remaining between them. Per germline, CDR1 SGHTA and CDR2 FQGNSA. CDR3 in amino acids: CASRLEALLGGYTF. For the CDR3, the DNA is TGTGCCAGCAGGCTTGAGGCACTTCTAGGGGGCTACACCTTC.

This clone showed up just a few times. This chain links TRBV6-4 with TRBJ1-5, with no clear D. The CDR3 has 13 amino acids. Germline CDR1 reads MRHNA; CDR2 reads SNTAGT. The V gene lost 7 bases and the J gene lost 0 bases, with 7 bases spanning the gap. For the CDR3, the DNA is TGTGCCAGCACTGAAGCTAGCAATCAGCCCCAGCATTTT. This gives the protein CASTEASNQPQHF.